Here is one T cell receptor beta chain with its context. Profiled with immunoSEQ multiplex PCR; TCRdb holds only in-frame clones, not every one. Here the sample spans fewer than 200,000 clones, around 85% being singletons. Germline V gene sequence: CDR1 LGHDT, CDR2 YNNKEL (reference sequence). The CDR3 extends over 15 amino acids. V was clipped by 1 base and J by 6 bases; unmatched bases: 7. The sample belongs to a study of blood T cell repertoires in COVID-19. Study summary: In each case, the material was cDNA or gDNA derived from T cells, B-cell-depleted T cells, or PBMCs.

Clinical history reported by participants formed the basis on which cohorts were assigned. The V and J genes are TRBV3-1 (or the pseudogene TRBV3-2) and TRBJ2-3; 7 bases fit TRBD2. This TCR was sampled from a middle-aged woman with acute COVID-19. The sequenced sample consisted of PBMCs or T cells enriched from blood (not recorded which). CDR3 in amino acids: CASSQVAPGGDTQYF. The CDR3 DNA reads TGTGCCAGCAGCCAAGTGGCCCCCGGGGGGGATACGCAGTATTTT.